This TCR beta chain derives from a study of cytomegalovirus exposure and HLA in healthy donors. The CDR3 is made up of 12 amino acids. Per the germline V gene, CDR1 is SEHNR and CDR2 is FQNEAQ (reference sequence). V lost 2 bases, J lost 6 bases, and 6 bases lay in between. PCR used 60 Vbeta primers and 13 Jbeta primers. Clones were sequenced by immunoSEQ multiplex PCR, and TCRdb holds only the in-frame ones, with some missing. This sample carries 150,000 to 200,000 clones, about 80% of them seen once, and the ten largest clones take 0.95% to 1.4%. The sequence was collected from a woman aged 40 to 50 in good health and CMV-seronegative. The specimen sequenced was PBMCs. The gene calls are TRBV7-9 and TRBJ2-3; D is uncertain. Written as DNA, the CDR3 is TGTGCCAGCAGCTTACAGGCGGATACGCAGTATTTT. Residues: CASSLQADTQYF.